Below, one T cell receptor beta chain is given with its context. The record originates from a study of blood T cell repertoires in COVID-19. Study background: Samples came from the United States, Italy and Spain, spanning acute and convalescent COVID-19. In each case, the material was cDNA or gDNA derived from T cells, B-cell-depleted T cells, or PBMCs.

Sequencing used immunoSEQ multiplex PCR; TCRdb keeps in-frame clones, though not all of them. This sample has 35,000 to 50,000 clones; around 88% occur once, and the top ten carry 3% to 4.5%. Specimen: peripheral blood. This receptor was identified in a human donor in a cohort sampled during active COVID-19.

The chain's CDR3 is CASSLGSSSDEQFF. CDR3 nucleotides: TGCGCCAGCAGCTTGGGTTCTAGCAGCGATGAGCAGTTCTTC. This chain links TRBV5-1 with TRBJ2-1; TRBD2 is a possible D gene (5 bases). V was shortened by 0 bases and J by 8 bases, with 12 bases between the two germline ends. This CDR3 spans 14 amino acids. CDR1 and CDR2 (germline): SGHRS, YFSETQ.